The entry below gives a single T cell receptor (beta chain) sequence along with its context. In this sample, this clonotype turned up a few times. Its antigen has not been determined. Base qualities are not at hand, and no much larger clone is one base apart. These data belong to a study of type 1 and type 2 diabetes patients listed by TCRdb under 2016. Regarding the research as a whole: Recruited in China, the cohort was made up of nine type 1 diabetes patients, a few type 2 diabetes patients and roughly 6 nondiabetic controls. Across the study, CD4+ and CD8+ T cells were positively selected from PBMCs using CD4 or CD8 MicroBeads on MACS columns. Altogether, 15 million to 20 million paired-end reads were produced across the whole study. TCRbeta repertoires were profiled by high-throughput sequencing in the study to compare type 1 diabetes, type 2 diabetes and nondiabetic individuals. Type 2 diabetes patients were included as a disease comparison group for the type 1 diabetes patients. Similar V gene usage was observed when roughly 19-cycle and approximately 25-cycle amplification were compared, suggesting similar primer efficiencies and random PCR bias. The TCRbeta libraries underwent paired-end sequencing on Illumina HiSeq 2000 or MiSeq instruments. Paper-wide results and their limitations: High diversity was shown by type 2 diabetes repertoires, and the diversity was significantly greater than that of type 1 diabetes repertoires in both CD4+ and CD8+ T cells. Highly correlated V and J gene usage patterns were observed for type 2 diabetes and control samples, with an average of roughly 0.97 between samples. Only a few highly-expanded CD4+ clones (median one) were found in type 2 diabetes patients, and these clones made up a median 3.9% of reads. The study groups were not matched for age and gender, which could possibly have biased interpretation. Because only a limited number of T2D and control samples were sequenced, some T1D-only HECs might also appear in more T2D or control samples.

Inclusive of the bounding cysteine and phenylalanine, the CDR3 is 14 residues long. Of the read, only the CDR3 DNA is kept; its 42 bases are in frame from base 1. CDR1 and CDR2 are read off the germline V gene as SNHLY and FYNNEI. V was cut back by 6 bases and J by 0 bases, leaving a gap of 9 bases between them. The instrument given in TCRdb is Illumina MiSeq. Genomic DNA from sorted T cell subsets served as template for TCRbeta CDR3 amplification. The TCRbeta CDR3 region was amplified by multiplex PCR using 30 forward and 13 reverse primers. PCR products were purified with AMPure XP beads, then indices and adaptors were added in a second approximately 26-cycle PCR. Before sequencing, libraries were gel-purified with the QIAquick Gel Extraction Kit. The original pipeline was this. FLASH was used to merge paired-end reads, and IgBLAST was used to align the merged reads to IMGT V, D and J germline references. Reads with below 70% alignment identity to germline references were discarded, and roughly 11 million reads were retained study-wide. IMGT definitions were followed to assign CDR3 boundaries, reading frame and productivity. Highly-expanded clones were defined as clones at or above 1% of reads, and diversity was measured by normalized Shannon entropy. Unpaired two-tailed t-tests were used to test for differences in Shannon entropy between groups. The public reads were run again by TCRdb, first through fastp at Q25 and then through MiXCR, and only productive beta chains were kept. Rows merge per CDR3 protein into single entries with the most common DNA and genes. The V and J calls shown here were made by TCRdb, not taken from the authors' results. For this sample the table gives under 300,000 distinct CDR3 sequences, of which around 47% were detected only once. Approximately 14% of the sample is in the top ten clones.

Every diabetic patient fulfilled standard classification criteria for type 1 or type 2 diabetes, and glucose and C-peptide were measured using WHO-recommended methods. Donors were excluded if they had other autoimmune diseases or infections within the previous four weeks. Roughly 9.5 milliliters of peripheral blood were collected from each participant. PBMCs were isolated with LymphoPrep density separation. Material: peripheral blood mononuclear cells (PBMCs). The receptor's source is a man between 18 and 29 years old with type 2 diabetes. This receptor chain uses TRBV2 and TRBJ2-1; a confident D gene designation cannot be given. The CDR3 reads as follows: CASRSLSSYNEQFF. In nucleotides, the sequence is TGTGCCAGCAGAAGCCTAAGCTCCTACAATGAGCAGTTCTTC.